The TCR beta chain described here comes from a study of blood T cell repertoires in COVID-19. Across the study: Samples representing acute and convalescent COVID-19 were sourced from the United States, Italy and Spain. PBMCs, B-cell-depleted T cells, or T cells provided the cDNA or gDNA that made up the material.

The CDR3 loop spans 15 amino acids. Trimming removed 4 bases from V and 2 bases from J; junction bases left unmatched: 4. Germline values: CDR1 SNHLY, CDR2 FYNNEI. Study processing details: Amplification from reference gene primers served as the basis for estimated nucleated cell counts. Using immunoSEQ multiplex PCR, the repertoire was profiled, and TCRdb retains in-frame clones only, with some absent. V, J and clone size were drawn from that table, and D and trimming were deduced from the DNA. The sample carries 100,000 to 150,000 clones, around 85% recorded once. The V gene is TRBV2, the J gene TRBJ2-3; TRBD2 aligns across 9 bases. The receptor comes from a woman in her forties or fifties with acute or convalescent COVID-19. The sample consisted of peripheral blood. CDR3 nucleotides: TGTGCCAGCAGTGGTAGCGGGGGTTACACAGATACGCAGTATTTT. Translation gives CASSGSGGYTDTQYF.